The sequence of this TCR beta chain was determined in a study of shared clonotypes between healthy human individuals. Study as a whole: Three plates were used per donor for CD4 naive, three for CD4 memory, two for CD8 naive and one for CD8 memory.

The CDR3 totals 15 residues. Germline-derived CDR1 and CDR2 are MGHRA and YSYEKL. V lost 1 base and J lost 3, with 11 bases in between. Study-wide results and limits: Large sequencing depth failed to make sorted-subset sequencing complete, rarefaction showed.

A remark on this clone: Its antigen is as yet unknown. This sample includes further DNA sequences coding for the same CDR3.

Investigators spread the genomic DNA of each subset evenly over several immunoSEQ plates. The protocol was immunoSEQ multiplex PCR, while the TCRdb copy is restricted to in-frame clones and leaves out a portion. The sample lists millions of clones; 85% to 95% were seen once. Sequences were obtained from naive CD4+ T cells sorted from blood. Subset here: CD45RA+ positively selected. This receptor was obtained from a man aged 18 to 35 in good health. The rearrangement uses TRBV4-1 and TRBJ2-3; D may be TRBD1 (7 bases). The CDR3 region is CASSQVAGGTDTQYF. Here the CDR3 DNA reads TGCGCCAGCAGCCAAGTGGCAGGGGGGACAGATACGCAGTATTTT.